This is a list of T cell receptor beta chains from one sample in a study of post-analysis software for immune sequencing data. Using its own MiXCR run on the PCR reads, TCRdb lists one record per CDR3 protein. The data show hundreds of thousands of distinct CDR3 sequences, 25% to 30% seen once. The sequencing sample was made of blood. These receptors originate from a girl aged 5 to 17 with multiple sclerosis. Both conserved end residues are part of each CDR3. D genes are given only for firm matches. Expanded clones are given a class, and other clones once, few, many or no size at all.

clone_size: few
v_call: TRBV10-3
j_call: TRBJ2-7
d_call: .
cdr3_length: 14
cdr3_aa: CAISGTGPRNEQYF
cdr3_nt: TGTGCCATCAGTGGAACAGGGCCTCGGAACGAGCAGTACTTC

clone_size: few
v_call: TRBV6-5
j_call: TRBJ1-1
d_call: .
cdr3_length: 14
cdr3_aa: CASSYSGTSTEAFF
cdr3_nt: TGTGCCAGCAGTTACTCGGGCACGAGCACTGAAGCTTTCTTT

clone_size: few
v_call: TRBV29-1
j_call: TRBJ2-1
d_call: TRBD1
cdr3_length: 14
cdr3_aa: CSVDWTGMSDEQFF
cdr3_nt: TGCAGCGTTGATTGGACAGGGATGAGCGATGAGCAGTTCTTC

clone_size: few
v_call: TRBV20-1
j_call: TRBJ2-6
d_call: .
cdr3_length: 19
cdr3_aa: CSAIGWLGARPTGANVLTF
cdr3_nt: TGCAGTGCTATAGGTTGGTTGGGGGCTCGACCCACTGGGGCCAACGTCCTGACTTTC

clone_size: few
v_call: TRBV10-3
j_call: TRBJ2-1
d_call: .
cdr3_length: 15
cdr3_aa: CAISTNIGSYNEQFF
cdr3_nt: TGTGCCATCAGCACTAACATCGGGTCCTACAATGAGCAGTTCTTC

clone_size: few
v_call: TRBV5-1
j_call: TRBJ2-5
d_call: TRBD1
cdr3_length: 16
cdr3_aa: CASSSPGQGARETQYF
cdr3_nt: TGCGCCAGCAGCTCGCCGGGACAGGGGGCGCGGGAGACCCAGTACTTC

clone_size: .
v_call: TRBV29-1
j_call: TRBJ2-3
d_call: .
cdr3_length: 14
cdr3_aa: CSVESRTSTDTQYF
cdr3_nt: TGCAGCGTTGAATCTAGAACTAGCACAGATACGCAGTATTTT

clone_size: .
v_call: TRBV7-6
j_call: TRBJ2-4
d_call: TRBD2
cdr3_length: 18
cdr3_aa: CASSPGLAGGPAENIQYF
cdr3_nt: TGTGCCAGCAGCCCGGGACTAGCGGGGGGGCCGGCCGAAAACATTCAGTACTTC

clone_size: .
v_call: TRBV7-2
j_call: TRBJ2-7
d_call: .
cdr3_length: 14
cdr3_aa: CASSLGKGAYEQYF
cdr3_nt: TGTGCCAGCAGCTTAGGAAAAGGCGCCTACGAGCAGTACTTC

clone_size: few
v_call: TRBV5-4
j_call: TRBJ2-3
d_call: TRBD2
cdr3_length: 14
cdr3_aa: CASSLAGVRDTQYF
cdr3_nt: TGTGCCAGCAGCCTAGCGGGAGTAAGAGATACGCAGTATTTT

clone_size: .
v_call: TRBV20-1
j_call: TRBJ2-7
d_call: .
cdr3_length: 15
cdr3_aa: CSARAARGAPYEQYF
cdr3_nt: TGCAGTGCTAGGGCCGCGAGGGGGGCACCCTACGAGCAGTACTTC

clone_size: .
v_call: TRBV20-1
j_call: TRBJ2-1
d_call: .
cdr3_length: 14
cdr3_aa: CSALPDTQPNEQFF
cdr3_nt: TGCAGTGCGCTACCGGACACCCAACCAAATGAGCAGTTCTTC

clone_size: .
v_call: TRBV7-9
j_call: TRBJ1-2
d_call: .
cdr3_length: 18
cdr3_aa: CASSPALIQAIANYGYTF
cdr3_nt: TGTGCCAGCAGCCCTGCATTAATACAGGCCATAGCTAACTATGGCTACACCTTC

clone_size: .
v_call: TRBV7-8
j_call: TRBJ2-6
d_call: .
cdr3_length: 18
cdr3_aa: CASSLIDRVGSGANVRTF
cdr3_nt: .

clone_size: .
v_call: TRBV20-1
j_call: TRBJ2-5
d_call: TRBD2
cdr3_length: 15
cdr3_aa: CSARVGLAGGETQYF
cdr3_nt: TGCAGTGCTAGAGTGGGACTAGCGGGGGGAGAGACCCAGTACTTC

clone_size: few
v_call: TRBV5-1
j_call: TRBJ2-7
d_call: .
cdr3_length: 13
cdr3_aa: CASSLDQAYEQYF
cdr3_nt: TGCGCCAGCAGCTTGGATCAAGCCTACGAGCAGTACTTC

clone_size: .
v_call: TRBV27
j_call: TRBJ2-3
d_call: .
cdr3_length: 17
cdr3_aa: CASLLEVIYSSTDTQYF
cdr3_nt: TGTGCCAGCCTCCTGGAGGTTATTTACTCTAGCACAGATACGCAGTATTTT

clone_size: .
v_call: TRBV9
j_call: TRBJ1-1
d_call: .
cdr3_length: 16
cdr3_aa: CASSPPEVQMNTEAFF
cdr3_nt: TGTGCCAGCAGCCCCCCCGAAGTGCAGATGAACACTGAAGCTTTCTTT

clone_size: .
v_call: TRBV27
j_call: TRBJ1-5
d_call: TRBD1
cdr3_length: 18
cdr3_aa: CASSLRQGALNSNQPQHF
cdr3_nt: TGTGCCAGCAGTCTAAGACAGGGGGCCCTTAATAGCAATCAGCCCCAGCATTTT

clone_size: .
v_call: TRBV6-2/TRBV6-3
j_call: TRBJ1-1
d_call: .
cdr3_length: 17
cdr3_aa: CASSRKQASMAGSEAFF
cdr3_nt: TGTGCCAGCAGCCGAAAGCAGGCCTCGATGGCGGGTAGTGAAGCTTTCTTT

clone_size: few
v_call: TRBV21-1
j_call: TRBJ1-2
d_call: .
cdr3_length: 14
cdr3_aa: CASSKVKGSYGYTF
cdr3_nt: TGTGCCAGCAGCAAAGTCAAGGGGAGCTATGGCTACACCTTC

clone_size: .
v_call: TRBV29-1
j_call: TRBJ1-1
d_call: TRBD1
cdr3_length: 16
cdr3_aa: CSVAKGLGQGGPEAFF
cdr3_nt: TGCAGCGTTGCGAAGGGTCTAGGACAGGGGGGGCCTGAAGCTTTCTTT

clone_size: .
v_call: TRBV29-1
j_call: TRBJ2-7
d_call: TRBD2
cdr3_length: 13
cdr3_aa: CSVGTSGSREQYF
cdr3_nt: TGCAGCGTGGGGACTAGCGGGAGTCGGGAGCAGTACTTC

clone_size: once
v_call: TRBV20-1
j_call: TRBJ2-1
d_call: .
cdr3_length: 14
cdr3_aa: CSVSGLASYNEQFF
cdr3_nt: TGCAGTGTCTCGGGACTTGCCTCCTACAATGAGCAGTTCTTC